Sequencing of this T cell receptor (beta chain) was carried out in a study of cytomegalovirus exposure and HLA in healthy donors. Study results and limitations: Exclusion as indistinguishable affected some V segments, including TRBV6-2 and TRBV6-3. TCR beta V- and J-gene trimming, according to a later analysis, was linked to a missense DCLRE1C variant.

Turning to this clone: Antigen unknown.

The junction had 6 bases not matched to a gene; V was cut back by 4 bases and J by 1 base. CDR1 and CDR2 from the germline V gene are KGHSH and LQKENI. CDR3 size: 15 residues. PCR employed 60 Vbeta and 13 Jbeta primers. In the study's own analysis: Tens of millions of unique TCR beta chains, approximately 11 million of them shared, were counted by a later analysis. Generated by immunoSEQ multiplex PCR, the TCRdb table keeps only in-frame clones and is missing some. The D gene and trimming were derived from the DNA, and the V and J assignments and clone size from that table. Of around 110,000 clones listed, 81% are singletons.

Specimen: PBMCs. The origin of this receptor is a woman under 40 in good health and CMV-seronegative. The genes are TRBV18 and TRBJ2-5; 7 bases agree with TRBD1. As DNA, the CDR3 is TGTGCCAGCTCACTAACCGACAGGGCCCAAGAGACCCAGTACTTC. Translated, it gives CASSLTDRAQETQYF.